The source of this TCR beta chain is a study of immune cell composition in non-small cell lung cancer. This CDR3 comprises 16 residues. J was trimmed by 0 bases and V by 2 bases; bases with no gene match: 3. The germline V gene encodes CDR1 SGHNT and CDR2 YYREEE (reference sequence). Measured with immunoSEQ multiplex PCR; TCRdb has only the in-frame clones, and not every one. The data hold roughly 1,800 clones, with 70% to 80% observed a single time. The genes are TRBV5-4 and TRBJ2-2; 8 nucleotides agree with TRBD2. The material sequenced was lung tumor tissue. The clonotype was recovered from a human donor with non-small cell lung cancer. This chain's CDR3 is CASSFPGLANTGELFF. The CDR3 DNA reads as TGTGCCAGCAGCTTCCCGGGACTAGCGAACACCGGGGAGCTGTTTTTT.